The 30 T cell receptor beta chains reported below all come from one sample, sequenced in a study of vaccination and CD4 T cells after COVID-19. As to treatment: 10-day PBMC culture with coronavirus spike peptide pools or control peptides (ViraFEST assay). Sequencing of DNA taken from cultured CD4+ T cells relied on the Oncomine TCR Beta short-read assay. TCRdb ran MiXCR on the PCR reads and lists one entry per CDR3 protein. The profile covers about 5,200 distinct CDR3 sequences, with 30% appearing a single time and under 25% taken by the ten largest. The antigens for these receptors are not known. The specimen was CD4+ T cells from blood, cultured in vitro, collected after SARS-CoV-2 vaccination. All receptors derive from a human donor who had recovered from COVID-19.

The chain has TRBV7-2 and TRBJ2-3, with 16 bases that match TRBD2. The CDR3 length is 14 residues. V lost 5 bases, J lost 9 bases, and 2 bases stayed unmatched. The germline V gene encodes CDR1 SGHTA and CDR2 FQGNSA. The CDR3: CASSPGLAGGTQYF. The CDR3 nucleotides read TGTGCCAGCAGCCCGGGACTAGCGGGAGGGACGCAGTATTTT.

The chain is built from TRBV19 and TRBJ1-2; 9 bases are shared with TRBD1. CDR3 length: 16 amino acids. The ends lost 5 bases at V and 7 bases at J; junction bases unmatched: 14. Germline V gives CDR1 LNHDA, CDR2 SQIVND (reference sequence). CDR3 residues: CASSYRTLDRGGGYTF. The CDR3, as DNA: TGTGCCAGTAGTTACCGCACCCTGGACAGGGGTGGTGGCTACACCTTC.

This clonotype was recorded a few times. The V and J genes are TRBV24-1 and TRBJ1-1, with D unclear. The CDR3 sequence is 15 residues long. Deletions cut 4 bases from V and 0 bases from J, with 11 bases between. Germline values: CDR1 KGHDR, CDR2 SFDVKD. The CDR3 spells CATSDSTPVNTEAFF. Here the CDR3 DNA reads TGTGCCACCAGTGACTCCACGCCGGTGAACACTGAAGCTTTCTTT.

J is TRBJ2-5 and V is TRBV10-3; TRBD2 aligns across 10 bases. The V gene's germline CDR1 is ENHRY and CDR2 SYGVKD. V lost 5 bases to trimming and J lost 3 bases; unmatched junction nucleotides: 3. The length of the CDR3 is 14 residues. The DNA of the CDR3 is TGTGCCATCAGTCTAGCGGGAGAGGAAGAGACCCAGTACTTC. This gives the protein CAISLAGEEETQYF.

The chain recombines TRBV20-1 with TRBJ2-1; 10 nucleotides match TRBD2. V trimming: 3 bases; J trimming: 2 bases; junction bases outside the gene matches: 10. This CDR3 has 17 residues. Germline V lookup: CDR1 DFQATT, CDR2 SNEGSKA (reference sequence). CDR3 DNA: TGCAGTGCTAGTTTAATAGTAGCGGGGGGTACCTACAATGAGCAGTTCTTC. Protein product: CSASLIVAGGTYNEQFF.

V and J are TRBV20-1 and TRBJ1-6, with TRBD1 matching 7 bases. In germline, CDR1 is DFQATT, CDR2 SNEGSKA (reference sequence). V was clipped by 0 bases and J by 5 bases; unmatched bases: 7. The CDR3 contains 16 residues. The CDR3 sequence: CSARDPRQGDNSPLHF. The DNA for the CDR3 is TGCAGTGCTAGAGATCCCAGACAGGGCGATAATTCACCCCTCCACTTT.

The rearrangement links TRBV11-3 to TRBJ2-1, with 9 nucleotides matching TRBD2. The CDR3 spans 16 residues. Germline CDR1 reads SGHNT; CDR2 reads YENEEA. V shed 4 bases, J shed 2 bases, and the junction held 6 bases outside the gene matches. The CDR3 region has the DNA TGTGCCAGCAGCTCCAGAGCGGGGGGCACCTACAATGAGCAGTTCTTC. This translates into CASSSRAGGTYNEQFF.

Regarding this clonotype: One junction end disagrees with the germline gene, perhaps due to a read error. The genes are TRBV6-5 and TRBJ1-2; 8 nucleotides agree with TRBD1. The germline gives CDR1 MNHEY, CDR2 SVGAGI. The CDR3 spans 15 residues. The DNA of the CDR3 is TGTGCCAGCAGTTACTCAGGACAGGGTAACTATGGCAACACCTTC. Amino acids: CASSYSGQGNYGNTF.

This clonotype was detected a few times. The chain recombines TRBV6-1 with TRBJ1-6; D remains unclear. With 6 bases removed from V and 3 bases from J, the gap between germline ends came to 9 bases. The CDR3 is made up of 14 amino acids. Looked up from germline, CDR1 is MNHNS and CDR2 is SASEGT. CDR3 loop: CASRRSVYNSPLHF. CDR3 nucleotides: TGTGCCAGCAGGAGGTCGGTCTATAATTCACCCCTCCACTTT.

This clonotype is labeled as medium-sized. The chain has TRBV6-1 and TRBJ1-5; D may be TRBD1 (6 bases). From germline, CDR1 is MNHNS and CDR2 SASEGT. Deletions cut 6 bases from V and 6 bases from J, with 18 bases between. The CDR3 consists of 15 residues. CDR3 protein: CASRRDTQQGQPQHF. CDR3 nucleotide sequence: TGTGCCAGCAGGCGGGACACCCAGCAGGGTCAGCCCCAGCATTTT.

In its sample, this clonotype was seen a few times. The chain carries TRBV24-1 and TRBJ1-5; 7 bases map to TRBD1. The CDR3 length is 14 residues. The junction had 4 bases not matched to a gene; V was cut back by 5 bases and J by 4 bases. Germline V gives CDR1 KGHDR, CDR2 SFDVKD. The CDR3 DNA is TGTGCCACCAGTGCACAGGGGATTAATCAGCCCCAGCATTTT. As protein: CATSAQGINQPQHF.

The chain links TRBV6-5 to TRBJ1-1; D possibly corresponds to TRBD1 (6 bases). The CDR3 is made up of 11 amino acids. Trimming took 2 bases from V and 10 from J, leaving 8 bases between them. CDR1 is MNHEY, CDR2 SVGAGI, per germline. Here the CDR3 reads CASSYEGGAFF. CDR3 nucleotide sequence: TGTGCCAGCAGTTACGAGGGGGGAGCTTTCTTT.

In nucleotides, the CDR3 is TGCAGCGTTGAGCAGGGGGCGGGAGATACGCAGTATTTT. It yields the protein CSVEQGAGDTQYF. V is TRBV29-1 and J is TRBJ2-3, with TRBD1 matching over 8 bases. Germline loops: CDR1 SQVTM, CDR2 ANQGSEA. The CDR3 is made up of 13 amino acids. The trim removed 3 bases at V and 5 bases at J, leaving 4 bases unmatched.

The rearrangement links TRBV28 to TRBJ1-5; D unresolved. The germline V gene has CDR1 MDHEN and CDR2 SYDVKM. The V end lost 2 bases, the J end lost 5 bases, and 7 bases lay between the germline ends. This CDR3 region has 13 residues. CDR3 loop: CASSLGRDQPQHF. DNA for the CDR3: TGTGCCAGCAGTTTAGGGAGGGATCAGCCCCAGCATTTT.

To note about this clonotype: A single base separates this from a much larger clone, so it may be a read error. The CDR3 ends on some other residue instead of the conserved phenylalanine or tryptophan, so this is likely a read error. The CDR3 reads CASSEQGQRETQYY. CDR3 in DNA: TGTGCCAGCAGTGAACAGGGGCAGCGAGAGACCCAGTACTAC. This chain connects TRBV6-1 to TRBJ2-5; TRBD1 might be the D (6 bases). The length of the CDR3 is 14 residues. V lost 2 bases, J lost 4 bases, and 11 bases lay in between. Germline CDR1 MNHNS, CDR2 SASEGT.

This sequence joins TRBV6-1 and TRBJ2-7; 9 nucleotides align to TRBD2. Trimming cost V 7 bases and J 4 bases; bases outside gene matches: 14. The germline V gene has CDR1 MNHNS and CDR2 SASEGT. This CDR3 spans 16 amino acids. CDR3 sequence reads: CASTYWISGSRYEQYF. The CDR3 DNA reads as TGTGCCAGCACGTACTGGATTAGCGGGAGTCGGTACGAGCAGTACTTC.

V usage is TRBV7-8 and J usage is TRBJ2-1; D perhaps matches TRBD2 (7 bases). The germline CDR1 and CDR2 sequences are SGHVS and FQNEAQ. V lost 5 bases and J lost 6, with 17 bases in between. This CDR3 is built from 15 residues. CDR3 protein: CASSGRGTNFNEQFF. CDR3 bases: TGTGCCAGCAGCGGAAGGGGGACTAACTTCAATGAGCAGTTCTTC.

This clonotype was seen more than once but under ten times. The CDR3 spells CSATLIGLAGASTDTQYF. CDR3 DNA: TGCAGTGCTACTTTGATCGGCCTAGCGGGGGCCAGCACAGATACGCAGTATTTT. This sequence joins TRBV20-1 and TRBJ2-3; 10 nucleotides line up with TRBD2. The CDR3 runs 18 residues. Germline trimming cut 4 bases from V and 0 bases from J; bases unmatched to any gene: 13. CDR1 DFQATT and CDR2 SNEGSKA come from the germline V gene (reference sequence).

This clonotype ranks as large. The V gene is TRBV20-1, the J gene TRBJ2-5, with D uncertain. The CDR3 covers 12 residues. The germline V and J ends were trimmed by 3 bases and 1 base, with 6 bases remaining between them. CDR1 is DFQATT and CDR2 is SNEGSKA in the germline V gene (reference sequence). In nucleotides, the CDR3 is TGCAGTGCTAGGGACGTCCAAGAGACCCAGTACTTC. Translation gives CSARDVQETQYF.

This clonotype has more than one count but fewer than ten. The rearrangement uses TRBV6-5 and TRBJ1-6; perhaps TRBD1 as D (6 bases). The CDR3 is 14 amino acids. The V end lost 4 bases, the J end lost 7 bases, and 11 bases lay between the germline ends. Germline CDR1 reads MNHEY; CDR2 reads SVGAGI. CDR3 amino acids: CASSFRTENSPLHF. CDR3 nucleotides: TGTGCCAGCAGTTTCCGGACAGAGAATTCACCCCTCCACTTT.

V is TRBV18 and J is TRBJ2-7, with TRBD2 identical over 12 bases. Trimming at V came to 2 bases and at J to 3 bases, leaving 5 bases not matched to a gene. Germline V gene sequence: CDR1 KGHSH, CDR2 LQKENI. The length of the CDR3 is 16 residues. CDR3 coding DNA: TGTGCCAGCTCACCAGGACTAGCGGGATGGGTCTACGAGCAGTACTTC. This sequence encodes CASSPGLAGWVYEQYF.

This rearrangement joins TRBV24-1 to TRBJ2-1; D not certain. This CDR3 spans 15 amino acids. The V end was cut by 6 bases, the J end by 5 bases, with 16 bases between. Germline values: CDR1 KGHDR, CDR2 SFDVKD. In DNA, the CDR3 is TGTGCCACCAGTTCGTCCGGACGGTGGAACAATGAGCAGTTCTTC. This codes for CATSSSGRWNNEQFF.

The V and J genes are TRBV7-2 and TRBJ2-3, with D possibly matching TRBD2 (7 bases). This CDR3 contains 17 residues. Germline lookup yields CDR1 SGHTA and CDR2 FQGNSA. V lost 0 bases and J lost 4, with 17 bases in between. In nucleotides, the CDR3 is TGTGCCAGCAGCTTAGCAGTGTTGGCGGGGGCCCCAGATACGCAGTATTTT. Translated: CASSLAVLAGAPDTQYF.

This clonotype is judged medium-sized (0.01 to 0.1%). This rearrangement joins TRBV5-8 to TRBJ2-5; D ambiguous. Per germline, CDR1 SGHTS and CDR2 YDEGEE. The germline V and J ends were trimmed by 4 bases and 5 bases, with 12 bases remaining between them. This CDR3 spans 13 amino acids. CDR3 in amino acids: CASSPQVGETQYF. The CDR3 DNA is TGTGCCAGCAGCCCTCAAGTTGGGGAGACCCAGTACTTC.

This clonotype appeared a few times. The genes are TRBV28 and TRBJ2-7; D is undetermined. This CDR3 has 13 amino acids. The germline V gene has CDR1 MDHEN and CDR2 SYDVKM. Trimming left V 10 bases short and J 1 base short, with 14 bases between. Written as DNA, the CDR3 is TGTGCCACCAGAAACAGATTGTCCTACGAGCAGTACTTC. This sequence encodes CATRNRLSYEQYF. The full variable domain, in which reference TRBV28 and TRBJ2-7 provide the parts outside the CDR3, is DVKVTQSSRYLVKRTGEKVFLECVQDMDHENMFWYRQDPGLGLRLIYFSYDVKMKEKGDIPEGYSVSREKKERFSLILESASTNQTSMYLCATRNRLSYEQYFGPGTRLTVT.

This clonotype is medium-sized. The chain carries TRBV7-2 and TRBJ2-7; 7 nucleotides agree with TRBD1. Germline CDR1 reads SGHTA; CDR2 reads FQGNSA. J was trimmed by 7 bases and V by 2 bases; bases with no gene match: 11. The CDR3 is 15 amino acids. In nucleotides, the CDR3 is TGTGCCAGCAGCTTAACCGCAGCTGACAGGGTAGAGCAGTACTTC. It yields the protein CASSLTAADRVEQYF. Full variable domain (missing parts from reference TRBV7-2 and TRBJ2-7): GAGVSQSPSNKVTEKGKDVELRCDPISGHTALYWYRQSLGQGLEFLIYFQGNSAPDKSGLPSDRFSAERTGGSVSTLTIQRTQQEDSAVYLCASSLTAADRVEQYFGPGTRLTVT.

The rearrangement joins TRBV4-2 to TRBJ1-1; D is perhaps TRBD1 (6 bases). The CDR3 contains 16 residues. Germline V gives CDR1 LGHNA, CDR2 YNFKEQ. V lost 1 base to trimming and J lost 0 bases, with 12 bases between them. Here the CDR3 reads CASSQARGTLNTEAFF. CDR3 coding DNA: TGTGCCAGCAGCCAAGCACGGGGGACACTGAACACTGAAGCTTTCTTT.

This clonotype is termed medium-sized. The chain uses TRBV7-9 and TRBJ1-6, with TRBD1 matching over 10 bases. Trimming took 5 bases from V and 7 from J; bases not matched to a gene: 11. The CDR3 covers 17 residues. CDR1 and CDR2 (germline): SEHNR, FQNEAQ (reference sequence). CDR3 amino acids: CASSQTGGVSMNSPLHF. As DNA, the CDR3 is TGTGCCAGCAGCCAGACAGGGGGCGTCAGCATGAATTCACCCCTCCACTTT.

This clonotype was detected only a few times. The chain combines TRBV28 with TRBJ2-7; D gene ambiguous. Trimming pared 2 bases from V and 9 bases from J, leaving 11 bases between. Germline CDR1 and CDR2: MDHEN and SYDVKM. The CDR3 has 12 residues. The CDR3 DNA reads TGTGCCAGCAGTTTAAGTTCGGCAGCGCAGTACTTC. Translated: CASSLSSAAQYF.

Relative to its sample, this clonotype is medium-sized. V and J are TRBV7-9 and TRBJ2-7, with 11 bases lining up with TRBD1. Trimming at V came to 5 bases and at J to 0 bases, leaving 3 bases not matched to a gene. This CDR3 is built from 15 residues. In germline, CDR1 is SEHNR, CDR2 FQNEAQ (reference sequence). The DNA for the CDR3 is TGTGCCAGCAGCCCCGGGACAGGGGGCTCCTACGAGCAGTACTTC. Its protein product is CASSPGTGGSYEQYF.